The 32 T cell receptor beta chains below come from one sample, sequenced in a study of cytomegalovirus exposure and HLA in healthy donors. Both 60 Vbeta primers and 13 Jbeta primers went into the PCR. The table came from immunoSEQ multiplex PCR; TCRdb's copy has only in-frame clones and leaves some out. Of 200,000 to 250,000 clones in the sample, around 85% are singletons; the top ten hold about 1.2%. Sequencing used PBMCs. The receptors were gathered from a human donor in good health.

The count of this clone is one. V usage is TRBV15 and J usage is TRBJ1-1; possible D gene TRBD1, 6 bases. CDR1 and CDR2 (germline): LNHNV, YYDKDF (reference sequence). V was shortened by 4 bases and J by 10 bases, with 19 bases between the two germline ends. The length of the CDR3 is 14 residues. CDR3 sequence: CATSTQGGVEGAFF. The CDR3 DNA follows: TGTGCCACCAGCACCCAAGGGGGGGTCGAGGGAGCTTTCTTT.

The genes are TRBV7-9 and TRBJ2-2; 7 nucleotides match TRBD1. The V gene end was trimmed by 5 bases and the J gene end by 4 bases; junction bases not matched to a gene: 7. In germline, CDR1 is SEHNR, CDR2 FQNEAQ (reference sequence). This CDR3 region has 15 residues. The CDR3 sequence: CASSPRGQVTGELFF. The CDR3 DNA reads TGTGCCAGCAGCCCGAGGGGGCAGGTCACCGGGGAGCTGTTTTTT.

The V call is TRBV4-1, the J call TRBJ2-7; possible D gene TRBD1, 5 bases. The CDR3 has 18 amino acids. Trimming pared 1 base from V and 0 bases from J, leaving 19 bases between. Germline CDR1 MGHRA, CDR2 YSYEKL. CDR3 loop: CASSQGHSGSQGSYEQYF. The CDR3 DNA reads TGCGCCAGCAGCCAAGGTCATAGTGGGTCCCAGGGCTCCTACGAGCAGTACTTC.

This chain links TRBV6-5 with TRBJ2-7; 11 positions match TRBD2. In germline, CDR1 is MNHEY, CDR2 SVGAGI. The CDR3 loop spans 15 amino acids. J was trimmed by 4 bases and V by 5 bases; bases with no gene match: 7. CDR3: CASSRGTSGAYEQYF. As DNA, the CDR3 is TGTGCCAGCAGTCGTGGGACTAGCGGTGCTTACGAGCAGTACTTC.

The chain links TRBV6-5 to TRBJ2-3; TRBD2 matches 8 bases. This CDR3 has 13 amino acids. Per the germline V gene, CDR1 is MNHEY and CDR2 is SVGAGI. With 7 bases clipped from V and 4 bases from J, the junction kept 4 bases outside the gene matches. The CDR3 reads CASTLAGADTQYF. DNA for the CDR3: TGTGCCAGCACTCTAGCGGGCGCAGATACGCAGTATTTT.

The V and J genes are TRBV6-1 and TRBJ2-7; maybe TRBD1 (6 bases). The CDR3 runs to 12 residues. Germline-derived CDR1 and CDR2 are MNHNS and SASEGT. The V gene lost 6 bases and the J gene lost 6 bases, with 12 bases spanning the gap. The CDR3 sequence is CASRPQGPEQYF. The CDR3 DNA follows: TGTGCCAGCAGGCCCCAGGGGCCCGAGCAGTACTTC.

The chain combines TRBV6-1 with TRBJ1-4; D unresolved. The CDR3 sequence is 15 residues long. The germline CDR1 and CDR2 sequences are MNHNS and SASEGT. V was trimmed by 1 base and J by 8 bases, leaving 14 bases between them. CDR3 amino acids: CASSEGSGIGEKLFF. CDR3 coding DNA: TGTGCCAGCAGTGAAGGGTCGGGAATTGGAGAAAAACTGTTTTTT.

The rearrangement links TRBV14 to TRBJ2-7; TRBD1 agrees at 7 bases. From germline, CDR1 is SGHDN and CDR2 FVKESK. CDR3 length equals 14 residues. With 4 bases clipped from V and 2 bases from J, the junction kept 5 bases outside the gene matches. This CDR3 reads CASSRRDRAYEQYF. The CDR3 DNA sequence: TGTGCCAGCAGCCGCCGGGACAGAGCCTACGAGCAGTACTTC.

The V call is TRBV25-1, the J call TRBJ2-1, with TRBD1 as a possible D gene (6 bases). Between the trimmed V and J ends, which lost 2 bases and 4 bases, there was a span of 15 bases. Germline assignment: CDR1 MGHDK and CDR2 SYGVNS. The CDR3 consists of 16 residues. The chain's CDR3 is CASSEPRTAFYNEQFF. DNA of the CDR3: TGTGCCAGCAGTGAACCTCGGACAGCATTTTACAATGAGCAGTTCTTC.

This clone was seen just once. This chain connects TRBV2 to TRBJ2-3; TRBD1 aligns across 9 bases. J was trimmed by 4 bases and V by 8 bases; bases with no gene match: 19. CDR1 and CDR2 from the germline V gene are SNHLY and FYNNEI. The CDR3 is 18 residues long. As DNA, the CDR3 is TGTGCCAGCCTGCGTCCCGGGACAGGGTTACGTCGCGCAGATACGCAGTATTTT. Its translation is CASLRPGTGLRRADTQYF. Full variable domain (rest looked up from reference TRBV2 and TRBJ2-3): EPEVTQTPSHQVTQMGQEVILRCVPISNHLYFYWYRQILGQKVEFLVSFYNNEISEKSEIFDDQFSVERPDGSNFTLKIRSTKLEDSAMYFCASLRPGTGLRRADTQYFGPGTRLTVL.

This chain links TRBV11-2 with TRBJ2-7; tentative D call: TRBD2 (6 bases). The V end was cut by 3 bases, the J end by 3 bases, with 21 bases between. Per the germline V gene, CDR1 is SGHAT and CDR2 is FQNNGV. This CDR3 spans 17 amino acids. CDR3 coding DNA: TGTGCCAGCAGCTTCGGGACTGACACGCCCGACTACTACGAGCAGTACTTC. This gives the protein CASSFGTDTPDYYEQYF.

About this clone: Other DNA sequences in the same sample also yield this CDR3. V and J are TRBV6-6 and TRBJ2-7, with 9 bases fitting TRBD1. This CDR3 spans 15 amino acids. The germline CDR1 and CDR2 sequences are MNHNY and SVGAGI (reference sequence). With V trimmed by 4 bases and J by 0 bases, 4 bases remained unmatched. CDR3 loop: CASSSGTGSSYEQYF. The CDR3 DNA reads TGTGCCAGCAGTTCCGGGACAGGGAGCTCCTACGAGCAGTACTTC.

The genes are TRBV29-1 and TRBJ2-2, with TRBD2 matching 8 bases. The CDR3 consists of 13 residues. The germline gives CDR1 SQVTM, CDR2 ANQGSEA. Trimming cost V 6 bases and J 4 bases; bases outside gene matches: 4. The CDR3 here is CSVLAGSTGELFF. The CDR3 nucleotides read TGCAGCGTCTTAGCGGGATCCACCGGGGAGCTGTTTTTT.

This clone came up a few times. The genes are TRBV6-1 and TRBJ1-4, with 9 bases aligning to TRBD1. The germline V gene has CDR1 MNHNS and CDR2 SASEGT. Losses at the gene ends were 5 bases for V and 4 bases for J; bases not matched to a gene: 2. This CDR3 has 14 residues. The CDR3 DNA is TGTGCCAGCAGTTTGACAGGGGGTAATGAAAAACTGTTTTTT. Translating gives CASSLTGGNEKLFF.

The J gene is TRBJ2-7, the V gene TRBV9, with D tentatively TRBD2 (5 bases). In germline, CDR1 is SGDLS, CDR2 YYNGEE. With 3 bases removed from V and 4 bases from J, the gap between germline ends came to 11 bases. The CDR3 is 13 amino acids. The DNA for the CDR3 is TGTGCCAGCAGCGCCGGGGTTACTTACGAGCAGTACTTC. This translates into CASSAGVTYEQYF.

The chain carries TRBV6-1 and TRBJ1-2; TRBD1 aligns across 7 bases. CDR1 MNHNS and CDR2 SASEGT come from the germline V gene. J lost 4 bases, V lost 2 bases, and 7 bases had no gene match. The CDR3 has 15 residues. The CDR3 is CASSERRQGPYGYTF. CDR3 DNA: TGTGCCAGCAGTGAACGAAGACAGGGCCCCTATGGCTACACCTTC.

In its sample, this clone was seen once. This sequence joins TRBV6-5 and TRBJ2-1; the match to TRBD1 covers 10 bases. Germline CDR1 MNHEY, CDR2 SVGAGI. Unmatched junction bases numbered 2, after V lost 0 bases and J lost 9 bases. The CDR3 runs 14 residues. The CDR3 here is CASSYSDRGFEQFF. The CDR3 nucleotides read TGTGCCAGCAGTTACTCGGACAGGGGGTTTGAGCAGTTCTTC.

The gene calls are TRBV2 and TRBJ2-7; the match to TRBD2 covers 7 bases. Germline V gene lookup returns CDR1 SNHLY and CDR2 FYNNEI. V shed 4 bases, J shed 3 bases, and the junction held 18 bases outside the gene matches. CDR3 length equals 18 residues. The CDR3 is CASSAAGLRREFLYEQYF. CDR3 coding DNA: TGTGCCAGCAGTGCGGCGGGACTCAGGCGGGAGTTCCTCTACGAGCAGTACTTC.

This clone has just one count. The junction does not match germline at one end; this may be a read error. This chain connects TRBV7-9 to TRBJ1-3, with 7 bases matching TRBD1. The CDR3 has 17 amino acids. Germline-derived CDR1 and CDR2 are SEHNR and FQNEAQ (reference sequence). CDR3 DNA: TGTTCCAGCAGCTTAAGATCAGCGACAGGGCCTGGAAACACCATATATTTT. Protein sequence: CSSSLRSATGPGNTIYF. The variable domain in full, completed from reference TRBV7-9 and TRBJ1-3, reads DTGVSQNPRHKITKRGQNVTFRCDPISEHNRLYWYRQTLGQGPEFLTYFQNEAQLEKSRLLSDRFSAERPKGSFSTLEIQRTEQGDSAMYLCSSSLRSATGPGNTIYFGEGSWLTVV.

This chain's CDR3 is CASRPSGVTEAFF. In nucleotides, the CDR3 is TGTGCCAGCAGGCCGAGCGGGGTCACTGAAGCTTTCTTT. This sequence joins TRBV28 and TRBJ1-1; D not resolved. CDR1 and CDR2 (germline): MDHEN, SYDVKM. The CDR3 is 13 residues long. V dropped 6 bases and J dropped 4 bases, with 12 bases sitting between them.

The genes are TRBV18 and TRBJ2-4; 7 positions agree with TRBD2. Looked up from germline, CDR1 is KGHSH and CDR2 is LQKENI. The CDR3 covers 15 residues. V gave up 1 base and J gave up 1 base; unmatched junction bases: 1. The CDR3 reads CASSPREGAKNIQYF. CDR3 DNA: TGTGCCAGCTCACCACGGGAGGGGGCCAAAAACATTCAGTACTTC.

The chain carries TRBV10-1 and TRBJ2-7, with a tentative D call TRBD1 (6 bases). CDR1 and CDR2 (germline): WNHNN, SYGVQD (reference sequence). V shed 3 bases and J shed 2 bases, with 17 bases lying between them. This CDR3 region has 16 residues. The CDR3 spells CASSDRRQALTYEQYF. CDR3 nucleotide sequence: TGCGCCAGCAGTGACCGAAGACAGGCCTTAACCTACGAGCAGTACTTC.

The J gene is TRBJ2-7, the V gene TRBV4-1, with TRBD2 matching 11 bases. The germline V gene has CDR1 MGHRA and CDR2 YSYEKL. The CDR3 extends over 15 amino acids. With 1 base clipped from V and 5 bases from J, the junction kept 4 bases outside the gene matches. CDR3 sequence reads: CASSQASGRLDEQYF. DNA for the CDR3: TGCGCCAGCAGCCAAGCTAGCGGGAGGTTGGACGAGCAGTACTTC.

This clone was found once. The CDR3 DNA reads TGTGCCAGTTTATCAGGGAGGAGCTCCTACAATGAGCAGTTCTTC. Its protein product is CASLSGRSSYNEQFF. The J gene is TRBJ2-1, the V gene TRBV2; weak D call: TRBD2 (6 bases). Trimming took 9 bases from V and 0 from J, leaving 15 bases between them. Germline CDR1 reads SNHLY; CDR2 reads FYNNEI. This CDR3 spans 15 amino acids. The complete variable domain, with remaining parts taken from reference TRBV2 and TRBJ2-1, reads EPEVTQTPSHQVTQMGQEVILRCVPISNHLYFYWYRQILGQKVEFLVSFYNNEISEKSEIFDDQFSVERPDGSNFTLKIRSTKLEDSAMYFCASLSGRSSYNEQFFGPGTRLTVL.

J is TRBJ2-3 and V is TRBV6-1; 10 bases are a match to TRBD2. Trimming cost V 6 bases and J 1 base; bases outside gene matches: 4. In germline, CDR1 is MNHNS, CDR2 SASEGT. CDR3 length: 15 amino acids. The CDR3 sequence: CASRTSGRGTDTQYF. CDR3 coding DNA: TGTGCCAGCAGAACAAGCGGGAGGGGCACAGATACGCAGTATTTT.

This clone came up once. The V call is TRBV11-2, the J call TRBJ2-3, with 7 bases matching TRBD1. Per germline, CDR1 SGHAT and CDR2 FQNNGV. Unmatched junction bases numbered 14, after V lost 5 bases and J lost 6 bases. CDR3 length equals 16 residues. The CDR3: CASSPRKDRRPDTQYF. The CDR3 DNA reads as TGTGCCAGCAGCCCCCGGAAGGACAGGCGCCCGGATACGCAGTATTTT.

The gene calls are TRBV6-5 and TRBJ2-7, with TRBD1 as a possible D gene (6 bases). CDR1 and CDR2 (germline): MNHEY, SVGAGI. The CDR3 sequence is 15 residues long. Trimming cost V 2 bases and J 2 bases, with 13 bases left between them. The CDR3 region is CASSYQGPLPYEQYF. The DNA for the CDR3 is TGTGCCAGCAGTTACCAGGGGCCACTACCCTACGAGCAGTACTTC.

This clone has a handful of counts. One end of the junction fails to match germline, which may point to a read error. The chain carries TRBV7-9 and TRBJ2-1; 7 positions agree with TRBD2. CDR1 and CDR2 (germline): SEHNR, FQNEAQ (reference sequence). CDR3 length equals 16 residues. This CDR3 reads CSSSFGGSGPRLEQFF. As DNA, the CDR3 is TGTTCCAGCAGCTTCGGTGGTAGCGGGCCACGGCTGGAGCAGTTCTTC.

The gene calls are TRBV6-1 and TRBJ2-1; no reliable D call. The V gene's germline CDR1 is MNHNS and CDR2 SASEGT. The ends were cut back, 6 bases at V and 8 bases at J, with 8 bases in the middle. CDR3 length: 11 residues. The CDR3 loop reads CASRVAYEQFF. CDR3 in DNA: TGTGCCAGCAGGGTAGCTTATGAGCAGTTCTTC.

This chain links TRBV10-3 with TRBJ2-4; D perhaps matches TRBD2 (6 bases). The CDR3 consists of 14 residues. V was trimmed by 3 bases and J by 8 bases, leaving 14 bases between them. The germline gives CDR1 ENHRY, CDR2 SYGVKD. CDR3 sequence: CAISDEGWGDIQYF. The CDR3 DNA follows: TGTGCCATCAGTGATGAGGGATGGGGGGACATTCAGTACTTC.

The CDR3 nucleotides are TGCAGCGTTGTGGGGGGGGTGAGAGGGACATCGGCCTACGAGCAGTACTTC. Residues: CSVVGGVRGTSAYEQYF. The V gene is TRBV29-1, the J gene TRBJ2-7, with TRBD2 as a possible D gene (7 bases). CDR1 and CDR2 (germline): SQVTM, ANQGSEA. The germline V and J ends were trimmed by 4 bases and 2 bases, with 24 bases remaining between them. The CDR3 has 17 residues.

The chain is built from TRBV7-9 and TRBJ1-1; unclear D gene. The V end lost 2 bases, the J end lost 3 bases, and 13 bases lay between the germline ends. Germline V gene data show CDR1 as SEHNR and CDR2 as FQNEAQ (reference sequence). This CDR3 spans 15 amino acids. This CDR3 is CASSLLAELDTEAFF. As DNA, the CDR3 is TGTGCCAGCAGCTTACTTGCGGAATTGGACACTGAAGCTTTCTTT.